These T cell receptor beta chains were read from a single sample in a study of CD8 T cells in ankylosing spondylitis. One entry per CDR3 protein results from TCRdb running MiXCR on the 5' RACE reads. There are under 250,000 distinct CDR3 sequences in the sample; roughly 32% occur only once, and 4% to 5% lies in the top ten. Sequenced material: blood, either unsorted or a sorted T cell fraction (not recorded which). The receptors shown here come from a male donor with ankylosing spondylitis or in good health (not recorded which). The CDR3 runs from the conserved cysteine through the conserved F or W. D genes are given only for firm matches. Size is stated for part of the rows, as once, few or many counts, or as a class when the clone is expanded.

D: NA; size: few; J: TRBJ1-5; V: TRBV4-2; CDR3: CASSQDLGQGGQPQHF; DNA: TGTGCCAGCAGCCAAGATCTTGGGCAGGGTGGTCAGCCCCAGCATTTT
D: NA; size: NA; J: TRBJ1-2; V: TRBV5-1; CDR3: CASTPGGSNYGYTF; DNA: TGCGCCAGCACCCCGGGGGGAAGTAACTATGGCTACACCTTC
D: NA; size: NA; J: TRBJ1-1; V: TRBV10-3; CDR3: CAISPDIYTEAFF; DNA: TGTGCCATCAGTCCCGATATCTACACTGAAGCTTTCTTT
D: TRBD2; size: NA; J: TRBJ2-3; V: TRBV27; CDR3: CASSLGDPGLAGSDTQYF; DNA: TGTGCCAGCAGTTTAGGAGATCCGGGACTAGCGGGGTCGGATACGCAGTATTTT
D: NA; size: few; J: TRBJ2-2; V: TRBV12-3/TRBV12-4; CDR3: CASSLGGATGELFF; DNA: TGTGCCAGCAGTTTGGGGGGGGCCACCGGGGAGCTGTTTTTT
D: TRBD2; size: NA; J: TRBJ2-7; V: TRBV27; CDR3: CASSLWSGGATEQYF; DNA: TGTGCCAGCAGTTTATGGTCGGGGGGGGCGACCGAGCAGTACTTC
D: NA; size: NA; J: TRBJ2-3; V: TRBV6-1; CDR3: CASSRPGVGAQYF; DNA: TGTGCCAGCAGCCGCCCAGGTGTGGGTGCGCAGTATTTT
D: NA; size: few; J: TRBJ2-7; V: TRBV7-9; CDR3: CASSPFRDSSYEQYF; DNA: TGTGCCAGCAGCCCCTTTCGGGACTCCTCCTACGAGCAGTACTTC
D: TRBD2; size: few; J: TRBJ2-3; V: TRBV6-1; CDR3: CASSTALAGMIDTQYF; DNA: TGTGCCAGCAGCACGGCACTAGCGGGGATGATCGATACGCAGTATTTT
D: NA; size: few; J: TRBJ1-1; V: TRBV4-1; CDR3: CASSPGRTNTEAFF; DNA: TGCGCCAGCAGCCCGGGACGGACTAACACTGAAGCTTTCTTT
D: NA; size: NA; J: TRBJ1-2; V: TRBV5-1; CDR3: CASSSDITSGYTF; DNA: TGCGCCAGCAGCTCCGACATCACCAGTGGCTACACCTTC
D: NA; size: NA; J: TRBJ1-1; V: TRBV28; CDR3: CASSTPGAAAFF; DNA: TGTGCCAGCAGCACCCCAGGGGCGGCCGCTTTCTTT
D: NA; size: NA; J: TRBJ2-3; V: TRBV7-8; CDR3: CASSLGGSRTDTQYF; DNA: TGTGCCAGCAGCTTAGGGGGTAGCCGCACAGATACGCAGTATTTT
D: NA; size: NA; J: TRBJ2-1; V: TRBV27; CDR3: CASSSRAGWGNEQFF; DNA: TGTGCCAGCAGTTCCCGGGCGGGGTGGGGCAATGAGCAGTTCTTC
D: NA; size: few; J: TRBJ2-3; V: TRBV28; CDR3: CATAGWQATDTQYF; DNA: TGTGCCACCGCTGGTTGGCAGGCCACAGATACGCAGTATTTT
D: TRBD2; size: few; J: TRBJ2-1; V: TRBV20-1; CDR3: CSAIWRGSYNEQFF; DNA: TGCAGTGCTATTTGGCGGGGGAGTTACAATGAGCAGTTCTTC
D: NA; size: NA; J: TRBJ1-1; V: TRBV5-1; CDR3: CASVGAGSTEAFF; DNA: TGCGCCAGCGTCGGGGCTGGGAGCACTGAAGCTTTCTTT
D: NA; size: NA; J: TRBJ2-5; V: TRBV9; CDR3: CASSVDAQETQYF; DNA: TGTGCCAGCAGCGTAGACGCTCAAGAGACCCAGTACTTC
D: NA; size: NA; J: TRBJ2-2; V: TRBV10-2; CDR3: CASSEQNTGELFF; DNA: TGCGCCAGCAGTGAGCAGAACACCGGGGAGCTGTTTTTT
D: NA; size: few; J: TRBJ2-1; V: TRBV5-8; CDR3: CASSLAPGWQFF; DNA: TGTGCCAGCAGCTTGGCTCCGGGATGGCAGTTCTTC
D: NA; size: NA; J: TRBJ2-3; V: TRBV20-1; CDR3: CSAREQTNTDTQYF; DNA: TGCAGTGCTAGGGAACAAACCAACACAGATACGCAGTATTTT
D: NA; size: few; J: TRBJ2-7; V: TRBV9; CDR3: CASSVGYSYEQYF; DNA: TGTGCCAGCAGCGTAGGGTACTCCTACGAGCAGTACTTC
D: NA; size: few; J: TRBJ2-3; V: TRBV3-1; CDR3: CASSQLVVFDTQYF; DNA: TGTGCCAGCAGCCAGCTAGTAGTGTTTGATACGCAGTATTTT
D: NA; size: NA; J: TRBJ1-3; V: TRBV9; CDR3: CASSVDPYSGNTIYF; DNA: TGTGCCAGCAGCGTAGACCCCTATTCTGGAAACACCATATATTTT
D: NA; size: few; J: TRBJ1-6; V: TRBV12-3/TRBV12-4; CDR3: CASSLRRDLSSPLHF; DNA: TGTGCCAGCAGTTTAAGGAGGGATCTAAGTTCACCCCTCCACTTT
D: NA; size: few; J: TRBJ2-5; V: TRBV5-6; CDR3: CASSLEFGGAPTVAQYF; DNA: TGTGCCAGCAGCTTGGAGTTCGGCGGGGCCCCCACTGTGGCCCAGTACTTC
D: TRBD2; size: NA; J: TRBJ2-1; V: TRBV29-1; CDR3: CSVPSGGNNEQFF; DNA: TGCAGCGTTCCTAGCGGGGGGAACAATGAGCAGTTCTTC